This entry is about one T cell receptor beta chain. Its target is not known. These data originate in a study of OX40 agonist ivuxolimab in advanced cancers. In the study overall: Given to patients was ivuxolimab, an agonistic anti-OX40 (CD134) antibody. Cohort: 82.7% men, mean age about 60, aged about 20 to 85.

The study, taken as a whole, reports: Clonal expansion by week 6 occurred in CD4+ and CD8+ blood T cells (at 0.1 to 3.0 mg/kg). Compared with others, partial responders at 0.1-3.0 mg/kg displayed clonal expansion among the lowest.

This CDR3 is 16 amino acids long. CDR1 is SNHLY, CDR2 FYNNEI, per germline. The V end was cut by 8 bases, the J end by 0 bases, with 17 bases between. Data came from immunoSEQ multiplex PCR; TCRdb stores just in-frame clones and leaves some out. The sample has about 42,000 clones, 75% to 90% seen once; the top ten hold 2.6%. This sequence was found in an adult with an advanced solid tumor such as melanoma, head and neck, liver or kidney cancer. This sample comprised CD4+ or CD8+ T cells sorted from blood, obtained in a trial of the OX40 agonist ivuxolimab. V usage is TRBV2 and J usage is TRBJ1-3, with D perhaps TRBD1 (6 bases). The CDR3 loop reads CASRGGGSSSGNTIYF. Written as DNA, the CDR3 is TGTGCCAGCCGGGGGGGCGGGTCATCCTCTGGAAACACCATATATTTT.